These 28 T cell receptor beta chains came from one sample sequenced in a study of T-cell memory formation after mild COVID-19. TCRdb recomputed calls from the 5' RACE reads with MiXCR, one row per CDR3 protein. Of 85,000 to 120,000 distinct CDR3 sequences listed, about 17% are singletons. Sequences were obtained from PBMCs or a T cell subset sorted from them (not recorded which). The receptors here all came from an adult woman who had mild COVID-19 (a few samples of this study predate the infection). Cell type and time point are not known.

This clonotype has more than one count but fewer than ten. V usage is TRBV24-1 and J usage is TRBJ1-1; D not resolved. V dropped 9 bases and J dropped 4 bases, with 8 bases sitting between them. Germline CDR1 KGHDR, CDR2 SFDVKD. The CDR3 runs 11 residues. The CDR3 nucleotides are TGTGCCACCGGGCGTGGCACTGAAGCTTTCTTT. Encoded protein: CATGRGTEAFF.

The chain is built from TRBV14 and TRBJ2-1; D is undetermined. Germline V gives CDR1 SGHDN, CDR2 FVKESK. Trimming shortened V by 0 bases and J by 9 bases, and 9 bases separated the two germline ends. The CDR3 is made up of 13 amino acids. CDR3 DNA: TGTGCCAGCAGCCAAGAGAATCGGGTTGAGCAGTTCTTC. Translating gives CASSQENRVEQFF. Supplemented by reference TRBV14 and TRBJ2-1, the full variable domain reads EAGVTQFPSHSVIEKGQTVTLRCDPISGHDNLYWYRRVMGKEIKFLLHFVKESKQDESGMPNNRFLAERTGGTYSTLKVQPAELEDSGVYFCASSQENRVEQFFGPGTRLTVL.

The CDR3 sequence: CASSLVGGRTAYEQYF. The CDR3 nucleotides read TGTGCCAGCAGCTTAGTTGGCGGGAGGACTGCCTACGAGCAGTACTTC. V and J are TRBV7-9 and TRBJ2-7, with 8 bases lining up with TRBD2. The V gene end was trimmed by 1 base and the J gene end by 2 bases; junction bases not matched to a gene: 7. The CDR3 has 16 residues. Germline assignment: CDR1 SEHNR and CDR2 FQNEAQ (reference sequence).

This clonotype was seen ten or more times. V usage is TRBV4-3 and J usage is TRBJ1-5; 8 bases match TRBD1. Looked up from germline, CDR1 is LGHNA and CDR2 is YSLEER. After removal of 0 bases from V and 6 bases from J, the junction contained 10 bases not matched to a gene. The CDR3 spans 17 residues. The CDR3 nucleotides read TGCGCCAGCAGCCAAGATTTTGTAGGACAGGGCGGTCAGCCCCAGCATTTT. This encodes CASSQDFVGQGGQPQHF.

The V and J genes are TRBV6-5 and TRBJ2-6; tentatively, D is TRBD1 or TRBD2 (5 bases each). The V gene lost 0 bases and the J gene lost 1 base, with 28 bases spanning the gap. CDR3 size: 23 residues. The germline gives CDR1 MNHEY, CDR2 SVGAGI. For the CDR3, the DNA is TGTGCCAGCAGTTACTCGGCGAGGGGTTCGCTGAGGGACCCCCTATCTGGGGCCAACGTCCTGACTTTC. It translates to CASSYSARGSLRDPLSGANVLTF.

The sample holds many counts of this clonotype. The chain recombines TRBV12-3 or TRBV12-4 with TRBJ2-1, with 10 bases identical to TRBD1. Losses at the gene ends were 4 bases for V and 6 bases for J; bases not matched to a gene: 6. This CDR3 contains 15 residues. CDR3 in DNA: TGTGCCAGCAGTTCCGGGACAGGGGTTATCAATGAGCAGTTCTTC. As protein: CASSSGTGVINEQFF.

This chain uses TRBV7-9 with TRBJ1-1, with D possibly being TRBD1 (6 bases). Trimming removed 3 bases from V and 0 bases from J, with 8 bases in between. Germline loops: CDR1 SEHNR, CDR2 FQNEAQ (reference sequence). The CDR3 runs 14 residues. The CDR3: CASSFPGVNTEAFF. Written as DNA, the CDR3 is TGTGCCAGCAGCTTCCCAGGGGTGAACACTGAAGCTTTCTTT.

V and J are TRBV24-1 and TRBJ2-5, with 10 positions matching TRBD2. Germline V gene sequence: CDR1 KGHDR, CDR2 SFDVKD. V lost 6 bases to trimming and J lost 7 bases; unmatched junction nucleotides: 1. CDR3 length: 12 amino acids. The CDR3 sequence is CATSIAGGTQYF. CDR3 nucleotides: TGTGCCACCAGTATAGCGGGAGGGACCCAGTACTTC.

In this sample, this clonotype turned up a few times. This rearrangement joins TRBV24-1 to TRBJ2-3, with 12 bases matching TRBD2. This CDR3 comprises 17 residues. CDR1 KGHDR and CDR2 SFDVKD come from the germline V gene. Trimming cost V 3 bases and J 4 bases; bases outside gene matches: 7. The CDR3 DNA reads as TGTGCCACCAGTGATCCGTTGGGACTAGCGGGCGCAGATACGCAGTATTTT. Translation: CATSDPLGLAGADTQYF.

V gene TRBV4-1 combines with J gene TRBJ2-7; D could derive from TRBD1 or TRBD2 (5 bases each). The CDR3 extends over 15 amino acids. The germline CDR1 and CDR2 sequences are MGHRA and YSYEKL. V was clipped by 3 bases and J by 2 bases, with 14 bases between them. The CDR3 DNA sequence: TGCGCCAGCAGCCAGAACCGGGACGTCACCTACGAGCAGTACTTC. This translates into CASSQNRDVTYEQYF.

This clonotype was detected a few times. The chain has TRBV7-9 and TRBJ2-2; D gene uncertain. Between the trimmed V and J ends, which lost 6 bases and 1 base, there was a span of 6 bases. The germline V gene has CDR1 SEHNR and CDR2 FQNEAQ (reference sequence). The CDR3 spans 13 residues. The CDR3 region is CASRPVNTGELFF. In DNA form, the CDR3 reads TGTGCCAGCAGGCCAGTGAACACCGGGGAGCTGTTTTTT.

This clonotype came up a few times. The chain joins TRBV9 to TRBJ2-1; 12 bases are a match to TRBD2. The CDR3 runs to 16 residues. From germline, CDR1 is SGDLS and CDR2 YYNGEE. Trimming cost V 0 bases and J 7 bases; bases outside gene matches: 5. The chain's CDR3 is CASSVGSSGGGNEQFF. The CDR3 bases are TGTGCCAGCAGCGTAGGGTCTAGCGGGGGGGGGAATGAGCAGTTCTTC. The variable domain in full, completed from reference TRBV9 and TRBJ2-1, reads DSGVTQTPKHLITATGQRVTLRCSPRSGDLSVYWYQQSLDQGLQFLIQYYNGEERAKGNILERFSAQQFPDLHSELNLSSLELGDSALYFCASSVGSSGGGNEQFFGPGTRLTVL.

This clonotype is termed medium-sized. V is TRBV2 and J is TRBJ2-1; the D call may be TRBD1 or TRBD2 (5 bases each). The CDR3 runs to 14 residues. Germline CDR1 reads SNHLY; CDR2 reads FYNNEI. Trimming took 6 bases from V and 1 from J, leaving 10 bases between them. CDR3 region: CASRGEGSYNEQFF. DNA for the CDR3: TGTGCCAGCAGGGGAGAGGGGTCCTACAATGAGCAGTTCTTC. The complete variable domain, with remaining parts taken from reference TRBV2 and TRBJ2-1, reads EPEVTQTPSHQVTQMGQEVILRCVPISNHLYFYWYRQILGQKVEFLVSFYNNEISEKSEIFDDQFSVERPDGSNFTLKIRSTKLEDSAMYFCASRGEGSYNEQFFGPGTRLTVL.

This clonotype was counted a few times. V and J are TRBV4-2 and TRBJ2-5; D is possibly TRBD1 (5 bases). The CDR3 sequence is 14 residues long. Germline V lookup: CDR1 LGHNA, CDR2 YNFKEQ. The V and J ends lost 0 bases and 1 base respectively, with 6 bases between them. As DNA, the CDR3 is TGTGCCAGCAGCCAAGAAGACAGCCAAGAGACCCAGTACTTC. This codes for CASSQEDSQETQYF.

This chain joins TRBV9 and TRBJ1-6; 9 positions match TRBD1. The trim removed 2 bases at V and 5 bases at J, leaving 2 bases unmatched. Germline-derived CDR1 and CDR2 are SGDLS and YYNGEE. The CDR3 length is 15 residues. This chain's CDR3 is CASSVGTGNNSPLHF. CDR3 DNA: TGTGCCAGCAGCGTTGGGACAGGGAATAATTCACCCCTCCACTTT.

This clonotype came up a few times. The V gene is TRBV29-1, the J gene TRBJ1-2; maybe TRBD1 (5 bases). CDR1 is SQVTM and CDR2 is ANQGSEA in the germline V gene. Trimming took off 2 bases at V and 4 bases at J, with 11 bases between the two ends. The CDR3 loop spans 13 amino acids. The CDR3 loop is CSVEQGSPYGYTF. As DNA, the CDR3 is TGCAGCGTTGAACAGGGATCCCCCTATGGCTACACCTTC.

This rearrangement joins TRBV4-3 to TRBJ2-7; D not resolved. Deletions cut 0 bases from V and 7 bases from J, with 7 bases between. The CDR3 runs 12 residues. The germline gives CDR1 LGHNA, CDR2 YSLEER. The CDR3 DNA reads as TGCGCCAGCAGCCAAGATGAGAGGGAGCAGTACTTC. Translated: CASSQDEREQYF.

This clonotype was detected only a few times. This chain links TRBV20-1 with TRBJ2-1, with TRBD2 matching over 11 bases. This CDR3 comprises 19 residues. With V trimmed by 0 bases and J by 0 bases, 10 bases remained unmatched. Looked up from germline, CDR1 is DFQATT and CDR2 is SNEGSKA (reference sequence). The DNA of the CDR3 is TGCAGTGCTAGAGATCGGCTAGCGGGGGGTCCGAGCTCCTACAATGAGCAGTTCTTC. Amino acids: CSARDRLAGGPSSYNEQFF.

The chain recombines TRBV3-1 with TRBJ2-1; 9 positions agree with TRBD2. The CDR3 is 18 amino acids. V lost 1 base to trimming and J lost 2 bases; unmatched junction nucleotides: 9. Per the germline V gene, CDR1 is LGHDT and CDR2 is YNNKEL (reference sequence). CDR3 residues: CASSQGRATSGPYNEQFF. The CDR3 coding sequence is TGTGCCAGCAGCCAAGGCCGGGCGACTAGCGGACCCTACAATGAGCAGTTCTTC.

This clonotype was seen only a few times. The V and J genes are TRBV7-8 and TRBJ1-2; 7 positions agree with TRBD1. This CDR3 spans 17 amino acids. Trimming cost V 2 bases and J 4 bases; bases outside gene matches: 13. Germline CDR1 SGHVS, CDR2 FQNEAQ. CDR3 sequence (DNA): TGTGCCAGCAGCTTATCTTGGTCCTTATCAGGGGGCTATGGCTACACCTTC. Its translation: CASSLSWSLSGGYGYTF.

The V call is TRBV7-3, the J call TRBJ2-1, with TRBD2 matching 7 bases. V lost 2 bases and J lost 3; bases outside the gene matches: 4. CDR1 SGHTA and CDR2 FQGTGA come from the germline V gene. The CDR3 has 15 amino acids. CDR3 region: CASSLLAENYNEQFF. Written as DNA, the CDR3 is TGTGCCAGCAGCTTACTAGCGGAAAACTACAATGAGCAGTTCTTC.

In DNA form, the CDR3 reads TGTGCCAGCAGTTTATTTATGAACACTGAAGCTTTCTTT. The encoded protein is CASSLFMNTEAFF. The chain employs TRBV27 and TRBJ1-1; the D is unclear. V shed 1 base and J shed 0 bases, with 3 bases lying between them. Germline V gives CDR1 MNHEY, CDR2 SMNVEV (reference sequence). The CDR3 is 13 amino acids.

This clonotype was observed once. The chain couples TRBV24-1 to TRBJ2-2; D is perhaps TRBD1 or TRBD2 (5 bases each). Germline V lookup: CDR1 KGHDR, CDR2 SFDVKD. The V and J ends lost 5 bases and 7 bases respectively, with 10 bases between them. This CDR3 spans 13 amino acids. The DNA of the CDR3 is TGTGCCACCAGTGGAGAGGGGAGCGGGGAGCTGTTTTTT. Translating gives CATSGEGSGELFF.

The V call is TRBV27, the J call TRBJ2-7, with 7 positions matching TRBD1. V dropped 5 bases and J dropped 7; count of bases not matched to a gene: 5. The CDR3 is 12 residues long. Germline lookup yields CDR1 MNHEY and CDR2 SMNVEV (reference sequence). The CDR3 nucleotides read TGTGCCAGCAGTATCACCAGGGGGGAGCAGTACTTC. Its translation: CASSITRGEQYF.

The CDR3 spells CASSLLQTGEQYF. The CDR3 DNA follows: TGTGCCAGCAGTCTCCTACAGACTGGTGAGCAGTACTTC. The chain uses TRBV6-5 and TRBJ2-7, with no clear D. The germline gives CDR1 MNHEY, CDR2 SVGAGI. V dropped 5 bases and J dropped 7 bases, with 15 bases sitting between them. The CDR3 spans 13 residues.

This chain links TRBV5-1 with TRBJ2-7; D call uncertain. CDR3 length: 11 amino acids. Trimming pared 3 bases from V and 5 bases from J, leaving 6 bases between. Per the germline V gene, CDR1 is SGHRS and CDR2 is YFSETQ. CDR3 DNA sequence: TGCGCCAGCAGCTCAGGACACGAGCAGTACTTC. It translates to CASSSGHEQYF.

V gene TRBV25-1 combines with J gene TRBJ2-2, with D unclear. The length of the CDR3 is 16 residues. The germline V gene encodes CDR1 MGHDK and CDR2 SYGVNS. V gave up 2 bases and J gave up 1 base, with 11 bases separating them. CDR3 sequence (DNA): TGTGCCAGCAGTGAAGTTGGTGGGGAGAACACCGGGGAGCTGTTTTTT. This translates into CASSEVGGENTGELFF.

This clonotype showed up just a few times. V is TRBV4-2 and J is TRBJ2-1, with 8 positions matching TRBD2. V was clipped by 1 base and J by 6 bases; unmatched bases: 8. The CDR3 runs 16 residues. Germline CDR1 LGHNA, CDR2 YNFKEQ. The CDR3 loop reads CASSQAGLGGVNEQFF. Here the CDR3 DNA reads TGTGCCAGCAGCCAAGCGGGACTAGGTGGGGTCAATGAGCAGTTCTTC.